The 24 T cell receptor beta chains reported below all come from one sample, sequenced in a study of blood T cell repertoires in COVID-19. This table comes from immunoSEQ multiplex PCR, and its TCRdb copy is limited to in-frame clones, with some not included. The table has 20,000 to 25,000 clones, 70% to 90% seen once; the top ten hold approximately 25%. The sample consisted of peripheral blood. These receptors were collected from a human donor with active COVID-19. The donor label of this sample is uncertain.

V gene TRBV7-2 combines with J gene TRBJ2-2; 11 nucleotides match TRBD2. Germline V CDR1 and CDR2: SGHTA, FQGNSA. V shed 6 bases, J shed 5 bases, and the junction held 5 bases outside the gene matches. The CDR3 spans 15 residues. Here the CDR3 reads CASRIAGGRTGELFF. CDR3 nucleotide sequence: TGTGCCAGCAGGATAGCGGGGGGGAGGACCGGGGAGCTGTTTTTT. The variable domain in full, with the rest retrieved from reference TRBV7-2 and TRBJ2-2, is GAGVSQSPSNKVTEKGKDVELRCDPISGHTALYWYRQSLGQGLEFLIYFQGNSAPDKSGLPSDRFSAERTGGSVSTLTIQRTQQEDSAVYLCASRIAGGRTGELFFGEGSRLTVL.

The CDR3 is CASSQEGGVGEKLFF. The CDR3 DNA reads as TGTGCCAGCAGCCAAGAAGGCGGGGTGGGTGAAAAACTGTTTTTT. The chain carries TRBV4-2 and TRBJ1-4; D is uncertain. Trimming pared 0 bases from V and 7 bases from J, leaving 12 bases between. Germline V gene sequence: CDR1 LGHNA, CDR2 YNFKEQ. This CDR3 contains 15 residues.

V and J are TRBV4-1 and TRBJ2-3, with D perhaps matching TRBD2 (6 bases). Germline values: CDR1 MGHRA, CDR2 YSYEKL. Deletions cut 2 bases from V and 2 bases from J, with 17 bases between. The CDR3 consists of 17 residues. The CDR3 DNA follows: TGCGCCAGCAGCCAATTTAGGGTGGGAGGACCCACAGATACGCAGTATTTT. This codes for CASSQFRVGGPTDTQYF.

V gene TRBV25-1 combines with J gene TRBJ2-1; D gene ambiguous. This CDR3 region has 15 residues. Germline V CDR1 and CDR2: MGHDK, SYGVNS. Trimming left V 5 bases short and J 4 bases short, with 15 bases between. CDR3 sequence: CASSTGSLTYNEQFF. CDR3 bases: TGTGCCAGCAGTACCGGGTCACTTACGTACAATGAGCAGTTCTTC.

This chain connects TRBV6-5 to TRBJ2-3; possibly TRBD1 for D (8 bases). This CDR3 region has 15 residues. V was trimmed by 6 bases and J by 8 bases, leaving 21 bases between them. Germline V CDR1 and CDR2: MNHEY, SVGAGI. This CDR3 reads CASRVFVTGEGTQYF. The CDR3 bases are TGTGCCAGCAGGGTTTTTGTGACAGGGGAGGGTACGCAGTATTTT.

This rearrangement joins TRBV9 to TRBJ2-7; 7 nucleotides match TRBD2. The CDR3 totals 16 residues. With 1 base clipped from V and 0 bases from J, the junction kept 7 bases outside the gene matches. Germline values: CDR1 SGDLS, CDR2 YYNGEE. The CDR3 protein is CASSVHPGTNSYEQYF. In DNA form, the CDR3 reads TGTGCCAGCAGCGTACATCCCGGGACTAACTCCTACGAGCAGTACTTC.

The chain recombines TRBV9 with TRBJ2-3; 12 positions agree with TRBD2. Germline loops: CDR1 SGDLS, CDR2 YYNGEE. There are 16 residues in the CDR3. V lost 4 bases to trimming and J lost 2 bases; unmatched junction nucleotides: 5. The chain's CDR3 is CASSPGTSGSTDTQYF. CDR3 DNA sequence: TGTGCCAGCAGCCCCGGGACTAGCGGGTCCACAGATACGCAGTATTTT.

The V gene is TRBV18, the J gene TRBJ2-1; D unresolved. Germline CDR1 is KGHSH and CDR2 is LQKENI. CDR3 size: 16 residues. The V and J ends lost 6 bases and 0 bases respectively, with 15 bases between them. CDR3 sequence: CASSLSRPSSYNEQFF. DNA of the CDR3: TGTGCCAGCTCTCTGTCGCGGCCCAGCTCCTACAATGAGCAGTTCTTC.

The rearrangement joins TRBV6-5 to TRBJ2-3, with 11 bases matching TRBD1. CDR1 MNHEY and CDR2 SVGAGI come from the germline V gene. V trimming: 6 bases; J trimming: 5 bases; junction bases outside the gene matches: 4. This CDR3 is 14 amino acids long. CDR3 in DNA: TGTGCCAGCAGGGACAGGGGGCGCCGAGATACGCAGTATTTT. This codes for CASRDRGRRDTQYF.

The rearrangement links TRBV24-1 to TRBJ2-1, with TRBD2 matching over 10 bases. This CDR3 comprises 15 residues. J lost 7 bases, V lost 4 bases, and 6 bases had no gene match. The V gene's germline CDR1 is KGHDR and CDR2 SFDVKD. CDR3 DNA sequence: TGTGCCACCAGTGAGGCTAGCGGGAGTCTAAATGAGCAGTTCTTC. It specifies CATSEASGSLNEQFF.

This chain joins TRBV25-1 and TRBJ2-7; no firm D call. V was clipped by 4 bases and J by 4 bases, with 8 bases between them. The CDR3 totals 12 residues. Germline CDR1 and CDR2: MGHDK and SYGVNS. The CDR3 region has the DNA TGTGCCAGCAGTGCATACCTATACGAGCAGTACTTC. Protein: CASSAYLYEQYF.

The gene calls are TRBV24-1 and TRBJ2-1, with D possibly matching TRBD1 (6 bases). With 4 bases removed from V and 4 bases from J, the gap between germline ends came to 13 bases. The CDR3 is 15 residues long. Germline V gives CDR1 KGHDR, CDR2 SFDVKD. The CDR3 DNA sequence: TGTGCCACCAGTGACCCCACCGGACAGTACAATGAGCAGTTCTTC. As protein: CATSDPTGQYNEQFF.

The chain recombines TRBV28 with TRBJ2-7; no firm D call. CDR3 length: 14 residues. CDR1 is MDHEN, CDR2 SYDVKM, per germline. The V end was cut by 7 bases, the J end by 1 base, with 14 bases between. CDR3 region: CASTKTVGSYEQYF. In DNA form, the CDR3 reads TGTGCCAGCACTAAGACTGTTGGGTCCTACGAGCAGTACTTC.

The chain joins TRBV10-1 to TRBJ1-4, with TRBD1 identical over 9 bases. V gave up 2 bases and J gave up 4 bases; unmatched junction bases: 14. The CDR3 contains 19 residues. The V gene's germline CDR1 is WNHNN and CDR2 SYGVQD (reference sequence). CDR3 nucleotide sequence: TGCGCCAGCAGTGAGGGGACAGGGATCTGGAGCAACGGTAATGAAAAACTGTTTTTT. Protein product: CASSEGTGIWSNGNEKLFF.

The chain couples TRBV5-6 to TRBJ2-5; D perhaps matches TRBD2 (7 bases). The CDR3 consists of 14 residues. In germline, CDR1 is SGHDT, CDR2 YYEEEE. V was cut by 2 bases and J by 4 bases, with 12 bases left in between. As DNA, the CDR3 is TGTGCCAGCAGCTTTGCGGGGGCGGGAGAGACCCAGTACTTC. It specifies CASSFAGAGETQYF.

The chain carries TRBV27 and TRBJ1-1; 9 nucleotides line up with TRBD1. The junction had 7 bases not matched to a gene; V was cut back by 6 bases and J by 8 bases. The V gene's germline CDR1 is MNHEY and CDR2 SMNVEV (reference sequence). This CDR3 spans 13 amino acids. The CDR3 coding sequence is TGTGCCAGCAGGGGACAGGGAATTGGGGAAGCTTTCTTT. Residues: CASRGQGIGEAFF.

CDR3 in DNA: TGTGCCAGCAGTTCCCGACTAGCGGGGGGGCCGGAGACCCAGTACTTC. Its translation: CASSSRLAGGPETQYF. V is TRBV27 and J is TRBJ2-5, with 14 nucleotides matching TRBD2. J was trimmed by 5 bases and V by 4 bases; bases with no gene match: 6. The CDR3 consists of 16 residues. Germline CDR1 MNHEY, CDR2 SMNVEV (reference sequence).

The chain combines TRBV11-3 with TRBJ1-1, with D unresolved. The germline CDR1 and CDR2 sequences are SGHNT and YENEEA. This CDR3 spans 19 amino acids. Trimming cost V 0 bases and J 0 bases, with 20 bases left between them. The CDR3 nucleotides are TGTGCCAGCAGCTTAGACCCCCCCCTCGGAGGTTGGATGAACACTGAAGCTTTCTTT. Its translation is CASSLDPPLGGWMNTEAFF.

V gene TRBV6-5 combines with J gene TRBJ1-6, with TRBD1 matching 8 bases. This CDR3 is built from 15 residues. Germline-derived CDR1 and CDR2 are MNHEY and SVGAGI. V was pared by 6 bases and J by 5 bases, with 6 bases of the junction left unmatched. This CDR3 is CASRADRGDNSPLHF. The CDR3 region has the DNA TGTGCCAGCAGAGCAGACAGGGGAGATAATTCACCCCTCCACTTT.

This chain joins TRBV5-8 and TRBJ1-1, with TRBD1 matching over 7 bases. The CDR3 length is 13 residues. The V gene's germline CDR1 is SGHTS and CDR2 YDEGEE. After removal of 2 bases from V and 4 bases from J, the junction contained 2 bases not matched to a gene. The CDR3 protein is CASSFTGVTEAFF. Here the CDR3 DNA reads TGTGCCAGCAGCTTTACAGGGGTCACTGAAGCTTTCTTT.

This sequence joins TRBV28 and TRBJ1-1, with D unresolved. Germline assignment: CDR1 MDHEN and CDR2 SYDVKM. The CDR3 loop spans 13 amino acids. V was clipped by 8 bases and J by 0 bases, with 10 bases between them. CDR3 coding DNA: TGTGCCAGCTATACCTCAGTGAACACTGAAGCTTTCTTT. Amino acids: CASYTSVNTEAFF.

The chain is built from TRBV6-2 or TRBV6-3 and TRBJ2-3; 12 nucleotides align to TRBD2. This CDR3 has 19 residues. The ends lost 0 bases at V and 0 bases at J; junction bases unmatched: 7. The V gene's germline CDR1 is MNHEY and CDR2 SVGEGT. CDR3 nucleotide sequence: TGTGCCAGCAGTTACTCGTTACTAGCGGGGGGTTATAGCACAGATACGCAGTATTTT. Translation: CASSYSLLAGGYSTDTQYF.

The chain links TRBV5-4 to TRBJ1-1, with 9 positions matching TRBD1. In germline, CDR1 is SGHNT, CDR2 YYREEE (reference sequence). The V gene end was trimmed by 4 bases and the J gene end by 0 bases; junction bases not matched to a gene: 13. The CDR3 extends over 18 amino acids. This CDR3 reads CASSNPGQGVFMNTEAFF. CDR3 coding DNA: TGTGCCAGCAGCAACCCGGGACAGGGAGTTTTCATGAACACTGAAGCTTTCTTT.

The J gene is TRBJ1-2, the V gene TRBV5-8; D not resolved. This CDR3 spans 14 amino acids. Trimming shortened V by 4 bases and J by 4 bases, and 14 bases separated the two germline ends. Germline assignment: CDR1 SGHTS and CDR2 YDEGEE. The CDR3 sequence is CASSKGRGGYGYTF. The CDR3 nucleotides read TGTGCCAGCAGCAAAGGACGGGGAGGCTATGGCTACACCTTC.